A single sample is the source of the 2 T cell receptor beta chains below, sequenced in a study of blood T cell repertoires in COVID-19. Libraries were prepared by immunoSEQ multiplex PCR; TCRdb keeps only in-frame clonotypes and omits some of them. The sample holds approximately 380,000 clones, 85% seen once. Material: peripheral blood. Receptors were obtained from a woman under 30 with acute or convalescent COVID-19.

Comments on this clone: This likely came from a read error, as a far larger clone is one base away. V gene TRBV12-3 or TRBV12-4 combines with J gene TRBJ2-3; D may be TRBD2 (5 bases). Trimming stripped 5 bases from V and 3 bases from J, with 9 bases between. CDR3 length: 13 amino acids. CDR3 bases: TGTGCCAGCAGTCGGACTGAAACAGATACGCAGTATTTT. Amino acids: CASSRTETDTQYF.

Written as DNA, the CDR3 is TGTGCCAGCAGCGGTCCCAGGACTAGCGGTTCCTACGAGCAGTACTTC. Its translation: CASSGPRTSGSYEQYF. This chain uses TRBV9 with TRBJ2-7; TRBD2 matches 10 bases. The trim removed 3 bases at V and 1 base at J, leaving 7 bases unmatched. CDR3 length: 16 amino acids. From germline, CDR1 is SGDLS and CDR2 YYNGEE.